This T cell receptor beta chain was obtained from a study of shared clonotypes between healthy human individuals. The CDR3 has 13 amino acids. J gave up 15 bases and V 3 bases, and 8 bases lay outside the gene matches. CDR1 MDHEN and CDR2 SYDVKM come from the germline V gene. This clone appeared a single time. Clones were sequenced by immunoSEQ multiplex PCR, and TCRdb holds only the in-frame ones, with some missing. The data hold roughly 1.5 million clones, with approximately 98% observed a single time. Specimen: naive CD4+ T cells sorted from blood. Subset: CD45RA+ positively selected. The TCR was taken from a young man in good health. The chain uses TRBV28 and TRBJ2-1, with 10 bases matching TRBD2. The CDR3 nucleotides read TGTGCCAGCAGTTTCCCTGCTAGCGGGAGAGTGTTCTTC. Amino acid sequence: CASSFPASGRVFF. The entire variable domain, with the rest obtained from reference TRBV28 and TRBJ2-1, is as follows: DVKVTQSSRYLVKRTGEKVFLECVQDMDHENMFWYRQDPGLGLRLIYFSYDVKMKEKGDIPEGYSVSREKKERFSLILESASTNQTSMYLCASSFPASGRVFFGPGTRLTVL.